Given below is one TCR beta chain in context. Antigen specificity is unknown. The data stem from a study of cytomegalovirus exposure and HLA in healthy donors. Notes on the study in general: Later work showed greater clonal expansion in HLA-associated TCR beta chains than in equally common others. Some public TCRs appeared in many individuals, while most sequences were rare. Among TCR beta chains, those listed as cytomegalovirus-associated numbered about 150.

Healthy bone marrow donors made up the donor group. Primers for the PCR totalled 60 Vbeta and 13 Jbeta. Sequenced by immunoSEQ multiplex PCR; TCRdb stores in-frame clones only, minus some. The repertoire holds about 270,000 clones, with roughly two thirds as singletons. The V gene's germline CDR1 is SQVTM and CDR2 ANQGSEA. With V trimmed by 6 bases and J by 7 bases, 6 bases remained unmatched. The CDR3 covers 15 residues. Specimen: PBMCs. The rearrangement links TRBV29-1 to TRBJ2-2; 15 bases agree with TRBD2. This receptor was obtained from a female donor in good health and CMV-seronegative. The CDR3 DNA follows: TGCAGCGTCTTTGGACTAGCGGGAGGGATCGGGGAGCTGTTTTTT. It is translated as CSVFGLAGGIGELFF.